The T cell receptor beta chain described here comes from a study of blood T cell repertoires in COVID-19. TCRdb's table, derived via immunoSEQ multiplex PCR, lists solely in-frame clones and lacks some. The data hold about 70,000 clones, with around nine tenths observed a single time. Germline-derived CDR1 and CDR2 are LNHDA and SQIVND (reference sequence). V lost 6 bases and J lost 4, with 13 bases in between. The CDR3 runs 14 residues. This TCR came from a woman aged 18-35 years with acute or convalescent COVID-19. Input material: peripheral blood. The chain uses TRBV19 and TRBJ2-1, with a possible D match to TRBD2 (6 bases). The CDR3 sequence: CASSQRAGYNEQFF. DNA of the CDR3: TGTGCCAGTAGCCAGCGGGCCGGATACAATGAGCAGTTCTTC.